This T cell receptor beta chain comes out of a study of CD8+CD57+ T cells in acquired aplastic anemia. Across the study: Roughly 3.2 ug was the average amount of DNA from sorted CD4+ and CD8+ cells. Among healthy donors, CD4+ cells averaged about 9.9 million reads.

TCR beta VDJ and CDR3 profiling used genomic DNA as template. TCRdb used MiXCR to reprocess the reads, holding one entry per CDR3 protein. The repertoire holds about 170,000 distinct CDR3 sequences, with approximately 43% as singletons. After removal of 10 bases from V and 1 base from J, the junction contained 13 bases not matched to a gene. This CDR3 spans 17 amino acids. Germline V CDR1 and CDR2: SNHLY, FYNNEI. This clonotype was observed many times. The sample comprised sorted CD4+, CD8+, or CD8+CD57+ T cells (not recorded which) from PBMCs. The sequence was collected from a human donor in good health. The chain combines TRBV2 with TRBJ2-2, with 9 positions matching TRBD1. The CDR3: CATDFRDRELNTGELFF. The CDR3 bases are TGTGCCACCGATTTCCGGGACAGGGAGCTGAACACCGGGGAGCTGTTTTTT. Using reference TRBV2 and TRBJ2-2 for the parts outside the CDR3, the full variable domain is EPEVTQTPSHQVTQMGQEVILRCVPISNHLYFYWYRQILGQKVEFLVSFYNNEISEKSEIFDDQFSVERPDGSNFTLKIRSTKLEDSAMYFCATDFRDRELNTGELFFGEGSRLTVL.